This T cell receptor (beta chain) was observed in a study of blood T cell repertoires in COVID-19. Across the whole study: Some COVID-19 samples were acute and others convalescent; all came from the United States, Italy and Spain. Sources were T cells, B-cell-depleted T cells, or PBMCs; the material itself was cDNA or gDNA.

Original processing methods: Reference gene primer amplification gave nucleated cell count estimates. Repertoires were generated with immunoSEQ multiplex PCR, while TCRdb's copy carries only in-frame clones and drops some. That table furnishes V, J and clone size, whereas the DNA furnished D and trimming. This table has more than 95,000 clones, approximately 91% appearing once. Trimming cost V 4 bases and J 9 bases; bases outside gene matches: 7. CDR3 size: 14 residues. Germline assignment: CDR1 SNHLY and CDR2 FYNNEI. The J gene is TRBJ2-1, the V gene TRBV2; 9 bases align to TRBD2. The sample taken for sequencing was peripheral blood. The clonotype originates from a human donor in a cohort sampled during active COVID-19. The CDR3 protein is CASSVDSGSGEQFF. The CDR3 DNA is TGTGCCAGCAGTGTGGATAGCGGGAGCGGTGAGCAGTTCTTC.